This TCR beta chain was obtained from a study of long-term antiretroviral therapy in people with HIV. Runs used v3.0 of the immunoSEQ assay and were done at survey level. Produced via immunoSEQ multiplex PCR; TCRdb's table is partial and in-frame only. The table records around 19,000 clones, about 87% of them present only once. Whole-study results and caveats: At every time point, clones expanded before ART dominated the repertoire. Controls exceeded HIV repertoires in CDR3 length range. Patients on ART gained diversity, which nonetheless stayed below transplant donor controls.

As concerns this clone: The target antigen is unknown.

With V trimmed by 8 bases and J by 10 bases, 13 bases remained unmatched. The V gene's germline CDR1 is SGHRS and CDR2 YFSETQ. The CDR3 covers 15 residues. The receptor was isolated from a woman between 45 and 60 years old with HIV. Sequenced material: unsorted PBMCs, taken around 2.7 years after starting antiretroviral therapy. The rearrangement uses TRBV5-1 and TRBJ2-1; the match to TRBD2 covers 12 bases. The CDR3 region is CASETLGLAGQEQFF. For the CDR3, the DNA is TGCGCCAGTGAGACGTTGGGACTAGCGGGTCAAGAGCAGTTCTTC.